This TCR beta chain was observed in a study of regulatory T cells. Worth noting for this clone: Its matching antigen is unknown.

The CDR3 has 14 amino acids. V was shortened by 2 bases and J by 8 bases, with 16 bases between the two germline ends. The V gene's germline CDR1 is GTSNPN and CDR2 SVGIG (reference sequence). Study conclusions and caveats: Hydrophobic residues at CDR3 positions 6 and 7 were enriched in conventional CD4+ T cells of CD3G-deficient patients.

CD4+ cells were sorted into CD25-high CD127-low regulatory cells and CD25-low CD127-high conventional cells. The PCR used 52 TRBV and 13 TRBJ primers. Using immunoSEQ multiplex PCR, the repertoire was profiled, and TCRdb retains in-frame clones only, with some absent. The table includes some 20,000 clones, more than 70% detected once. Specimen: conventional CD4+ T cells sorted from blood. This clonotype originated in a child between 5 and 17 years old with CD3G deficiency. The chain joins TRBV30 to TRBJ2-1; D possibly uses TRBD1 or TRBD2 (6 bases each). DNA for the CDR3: TGTGCCTGGAGTCTGGGGGCCGGAGGGGATGAGCAGTTCTTC. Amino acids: CAWSLGAGGDEQFF. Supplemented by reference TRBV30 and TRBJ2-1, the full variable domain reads SQTIHQWPATLVQPVGSPLSLECTVEGTSNPNLYWYRQAAGRGLQLLFYSVGIGQISSEVPQNLSASRPQDRQFILSSKKLLLSDSGFYLCAWSLGAGGDEQFFGPGTRLTVL.